Presented here are 32 T cell receptor beta chains from one specimen sequenced in a study of control samples from healthy donors and cancer patients. The protocol was immunoSEQ multiplex PCR, while the TCRdb copy is restricted to in-frame clones and leaves out a portion. In the table there are tens of thousands of clones, roughly 93% of which are singletons. Sequenced input: PBMCs. These receptors all stem from a woman between 35 and 50 years old with lung cancer.

The rearrangement links TRBV27 to TRBJ1-1; D gene uncertain. Trimming left V 6 bases short and J 3 bases short, with 11 bases between. The CDR3 contains 13 residues. Germline V CDR1 and CDR2: MNHEY, SMNVEV (reference sequence). CDR3 loop: CASRVLGYTEAFF. The CDR3 DNA follows: TGTGCCAGCAGGGTACTGGGCTACACTGAAGCTTTCTTT.

The genes are TRBV7-9 and TRBJ1-1; possible D gene TRBD1, 5 bases. Between the trimmed V and J ends, which lost 1 base and 4 bases, there was a span of 7 bases. The CDR3 extends over 13 amino acids. Germline V gene sequence: CDR1 SEHNR, CDR2 FQNEAQ (reference sequence). The CDR3, as DNA: TGTGCCAGCAGCTTAGTAGGGACCACTGAAGCTTTCTTT. Translating it yields CASSLVGTTEAFF.

The chain carries TRBV4-1 and TRBJ2-7; D remains ambiguous. Germline CDR1 and CDR2: MGHRA and YSYEKL. V was trimmed by 7 bases and J by 7 bases, leaving 11 bases between them. The CDR3 runs to 11 residues. The chain's CDR3 is CASTPGREQYF. Here the CDR3 DNA reads TGCGCCAGCACCCCGGGCAGGGAGCAGTACTTC.

The sample holds one count of this clone. The V call is TRBV2, the J call TRBJ1-2, with a tentative D call TRBD1 (6 bases). Germline-derived CDR1 and CDR2 are SNHLY and FYNNEI. V was shortened by 10 bases and J by 5 bases, with 11 bases between the two germline ends. There are 11 residues in the CDR3. This CDR3 is CATRQEYGYTF. The CDR3 DNA sequence: TGTGCCACCCGACAGGAATATGGCTACACCTTC.

This clone showed up just once. The rearrangement joins TRBV6-5 to TRBJ1-1, with a weak D call TRBD1 (5 bases). The germline V and J ends were trimmed by 4 bases and 3 bases, with 12 bases remaining between them. The CDR3 spans 14 residues. Germline CDR1 and CDR2: MNHEY and SVGAGI. In DNA form, the CDR3 reads TGTGCCAGCAGTTTGGGGGAGGAGGACACTGAAGCTTTCTTT. Translated, it gives CASSLGEEDTEAFF.

This chain uses TRBV4-2 with TRBJ2-5; 11 bases map to TRBD2. Germline-derived CDR1 and CDR2 are LGHNA and YNFKEQ. Trimming took 1 base from V and 4 from J; bases not matched to a gene: 8. The CDR3 is 17 residues long. CDR3 sequence (DNA): TGTGCCAGCAGCCAAGGTACAGGGACTAGCGGATCAGAGACCCAGTACTTC. Translating gives CASSQGTGTSGSETQYF.

The chain has TRBV2 and TRBJ1-1; no firm D call. The CDR3 length is 12 residues. Per germline, CDR1 SNHLY and CDR2 FYNNEI. V was shortened by 7 bases and J by 1 base, with 7 bases between the two germline ends. Written as DNA, the CDR3 is TGTGCCAGCAACTCGGGGAACACTGAAGCTTTCTTT. This sequence encodes CASNSGNTEAFF.

The CDR3 protein is CASSETVGSYNSPLHF. The CDR3 coding sequence is TGTGCCAGCTCCGAGACGGTGGGGTCCTATAATTCACCCCTCCACTTT. This chain connects TRBV18 to TRBJ1-6, with no clear D. The V end lost 6 bases, the J end lost 1 base, and 13 bases lay between the germline ends. The CDR3 has 16 residues. From germline, CDR1 is KGHSH and CDR2 LQKENI.

The V and J genes are TRBV19 and TRBJ1-3; maybe TRBD1 (5 bases). Per germline, CDR1 LNHDA and CDR2 SQIVND (reference sequence). CDR3 length: 14 residues. V was shortened by 10 bases and J by 2 bases, with 15 bases between the two germline ends. CDR3 amino acids: CATTGHRTGNTIYF. In nucleotides, the CDR3 is TGTGCCACCACAGGACACAGAACTGGAAACACCATATATTTT.

The V gene is TRBV9, the J gene TRBJ1-6, with D hard to call. The CDR3 is made up of 13 amino acids. V lost 1 base, J lost 13 bases, and 12 bases lay in between. Germline V gene sequence: CDR1 SGDLS, CDR2 YYNGEE. CDR3 sequence: CASSVWEGEPLHF. The DNA of the CDR3 is TGTGCCAGCAGCGTATGGGAAGGTGAGCCCCTCCACTTT.

The chain is built from TRBV30 and TRBJ1-1; D is ambiguous. This CDR3 has 12 residues. Germline CDR1 reads GTSNPN; CDR2 reads SVGIG (reference sequence). V was pared by 1 base and J by 3 bases, with 6 bases between. Here the CDR3 DNA reads TGTGCCTGGAGTGACGAGTACACTGAAGCTTTCTTT. Translated, it gives CAWSDEYTEAFF.

V and J are TRBV21-1 and TRBJ2-2; the table assigns TRBD2, which was not confirmed against the DNA. TRBV21-1 is a pseudogene. CDR3 length equals 14 residues. CDR3 coding DNA: TGCGGTCGGGGGTCCTATTCCCGCACCGGGGAGCTGTTTTTT. Translating gives CGRGSYSRTGELFF.

The chain couples TRBV30 to TRBJ2-5; 7 bases fit TRBD1. V trimming: 0 bases; J trimming: 4 bases; junction bases outside the gene matches: 5. The CDR3 sequence is 14 residues long. Germline CDR1 is GTSNPN and CDR2 is SVGIG (reference sequence). The CDR3 DNA is TGTGCCTGGAGTGTTCTTACAGGGGTAGAGACCCAGTACTTC. Encoded protein: CAWSVLTGVETQYF. Using reference TRBV30 and TRBJ2-5 for the parts outside the CDR3, the full variable domain is SQTIHQWPATLVQPVGSPLSLECTVEGTSNPNLYWYRQAAGRGLQLLFYSVGIGQISSEVPQNLSASRPQDRQFILSSKKLLLSDSGFYLCAWSVLTGVETQYFGPGTRLLVL.

The V and J genes are TRBV5-1 and TRBJ2-7, with D perhaps TRBD1 or TRBD2 (5 bases each). Trimming removed 0 bases from V and 7 bases from J, with 17 bases in between. The CDR3 has 15 amino acids. From germline, CDR1 is SGHRS and CDR2 YFSETQ. This CDR3 is CASSLGGQGRREQYF. The CDR3 nucleotides are TGCGCCAGCAGCTTGGGAGGCCAGGGTAGGAGGGAGCAGTACTTC.

A single count supports this clone. This rearrangement joins TRBV7-3 to TRBJ2-7; 7 nucleotides agree with TRBD1. Germline V gene lookup returns CDR1 SGHTA and CDR2 FQGTGA. CDR3 length: 14 residues. V was clipped by 5 bases and J by 7 bases; unmatched bases: 11. The CDR3 bases are TGTGCCAGCAGCGTATCCAGGGGGACGGGGGAGCAGTACTTC. As protein: CASSVSRGTGEQYF.

In nucleotides, the CDR3 is TGTGCCAGCAGTTTATTGGGAGGGACAGGTCTTGGCTACACCTTC. It encodes CASSLLGGTGLGYTF. The V gene is TRBV28, the J gene TRBJ1-2; 8 bases are a match to TRBD1. The junction had 8 bases not matched to a gene; V was cut back by 1 base and J by 7 bases. The length of the CDR3 is 15 residues. Germline CDR1 and CDR2: MDHEN and SYDVKM.

This clone appeared a few times. This chain uses TRBV4-2 with TRBJ1-5; 10 bases agree with TRBD1. CDR1 is LGHNA, CDR2 YNFKEQ, per germline. The CDR3 covers 16 residues. V lost 4 bases and J lost 1; bases outside the gene matches: 4. This CDR3 is CASSPTTGGSNQPQHF. CDR3 in DNA: TGTGCCAGCAGCCCAACGACAGGGGGCAGCAATCAGCCCCAGCATTTT.

The chain couples TRBV12-3 or TRBV12-4 to TRBJ1-1; perhaps TRBD1 as D (5 bases). V dropped 3 bases and J dropped 3 bases, with 8 bases sitting between them. The length of the CDR3 is 13 residues. CDR3 protein: CASSLGEYTEAFF. The CDR3 bases are TGTGCCAGCAGTTTGGGGGAGTACACTGAAGCTTTCTTT.

DNA of the CDR3: TGTGCCAGTAGTACGGGGTCCGGGGGCTCTGGAAACACCATATATTTT. As protein: CASSTGSGGSGNTIYF. The gene calls are TRBV19 and TRBJ1-3; tentative D call: TRBD1 (5 bases). This CDR3 spans 16 amino acids. The germline V gene encodes CDR1 LNHDA and CDR2 SQIVND (reference sequence). Trimming cost V 4 bases and J 0 bases, with 13 bases left between them. The whole variable domain, filled in from reference TRBV19 and TRBJ1-3, reads DGGITQSPKYLFRKEGQNVTLSCEQNLNHDAMYWYRQDPGQGLRLIYYSQIVNDFQKGDIAEGYSVSREKKESFPLTVTSAQKNPTAFYLCASSTGSGGSGNTIYFGEGSWLTVV.

The V call is TRBV7-8, the J call TRBJ2-7; D unresolved. The V gene lost 1 base and the J gene lost 7 bases, with 11 bases spanning the gap. The CDR3 runs 13 residues. Germline V gene sequence: CDR1 SGHVS, CDR2 FQNEAQ. This chain's CDR3 is CASSLDGVGEQYF. The CDR3 nucleotides read TGTGCCAGCAGCTTAGACGGAGTGGGGGAGCAGTACTTC.

The chain links TRBV7-9 to TRBJ2-1; D perhaps matches TRBD2 (6 bases). Trimming left V 5 bases short and J 8 bases short, with 13 bases between. Germline V lookup: CDR1 SEHNR, CDR2 FQNEAQ (reference sequence). This CDR3 has 13 amino acids. In DNA form, the CDR3 reads TGTGCCAGCAGCCCGCGGGGCCAGGATGAGCAGTTCTTC. Translation gives CASSPRGQDEQFF.

Concerning this clone itself: One end of the junction varies from germline; a read error may be responsible. V gene TRBV7-7 combines with J gene TRBJ2-7; 8 nucleotides line up with TRBD1. The CDR3 is made up of 17 amino acids. CDR1 is SSHAT, CDR2 FNYEAQ, per germline (reference sequence). The CDR3 DNA reads TGTGCTAGCAGCTTAGGGATCGGACAGGGCGGGGACTACGAGCAGTACTTC. It is translated as CASSLGIGQGGDYEQYF.

The V gene is TRBV18, the J gene TRBJ2-3, with TRBD1 as a possible D gene (5 bases). The CDR3 contains 13 residues. Per the germline V gene, CDR1 is KGHSH and CDR2 is LQKENI. V was clipped by 3 bases and J by 6 bases, with 10 bases between them. CDR3 sequence reads: CASSPQGEDTQYF. Written as DNA, the CDR3 is TGTGCCAGCTCACCCCAGGGTGAGGATACGCAGTATTTT.

This chain links TRBV28 with TRBJ1-2; TRBD1 matches 8 bases. The trim removed 5 bases at V and 0 bases at J, leaving 5 bases unmatched. The CDR3 runs 15 residues. Germline V CDR1 and CDR2: MDHEN, SYDVKM. The CDR3 spells CASSDWTGPNYGYTF. Written as DNA, the CDR3 is TGTGCCAGCAGTGATTGGACAGGGCCTAACTATGGCTACACCTTC.

The rearrangement uses TRBV18 and TRBJ1-2; D is ambiguous. V shed 3 bases and J shed 1 base, with 9 bases lying between them. The CDR3 sequence is 14 residues long. Germline-derived CDR1 and CDR2 are KGHSH and LQKENI. DNA of the CDR3: TGTGCCAGCTCACCGGGCAGCAGTAACTATGGCTACACCTTC. It translates to CASSPGSSNYGYTF.

The chain couples TRBV5-5 to TRBJ1-1, with 9 bases that match TRBD1. Germline V gene lookup returns CDR1 SGHKS and CDR2 YYEKEE (reference sequence). CDR3 size: 16 residues. J gave up 11 bases and V 2 bases, and 16 bases lay outside the gene matches. CDR3 residues: CASSLPTGTGTLRAFF. CDR3 DNA: TGTGCCAGCAGCTTACCGACCGGGACAGGGACTTTAAGGGCTTTCTTT.

This chain joins TRBV7-8 and TRBJ2-2, with TRBD1 as a possible D gene (6 bases). CDR1 is SGHVS and CDR2 is FQNEAQ in the germline V gene. The CDR3 length is 15 residues. V was shortened by 5 bases and J by 0 bases, with 10 bases between the two germline ends. For the CDR3, the DNA is TGTGCCAGCAGCCCTGGGACACCGAACACCGGGGAGCTGTTTTTT. Encoded protein: CASSPGTPNTGELFF.

The chain has TRBV12-5 and TRBJ1-3; D not resolved. Germline CDR1 LGHNT, CDR2 FRNRAP. The CDR3 consists of 13 residues. Between the trimmed V and J ends, which lost 5 bases and 9 bases, there was a span of 14 bases. The CDR3 loop is CASGLFSDSTIYF. Written as DNA, the CDR3 is TGTGCTAGTGGTCTCTTCTCGGATAGCACCATATATTTT.

The rearrangement uses TRBV5-1 and TRBJ1-4, with D possibly TRBD1 on 6 matching bases. The V end was cut by 7 bases, the J end by 4 bases, with 8 bases between. The CDR3 length is 12 residues. From germline, CDR1 is SGHRS and CDR2 YFSETQ. The CDR3 region is CASRDNNEKLFF. In DNA form, the CDR3 reads TGCGCCAGCCGGGACAATAATGAAAAACTGTTTTTT.

The chain combines TRBV5-1 with TRBJ1-1; 9 bases fit TRBD1. This CDR3 contains 13 residues. The ends lost 6 bases at V and 6 bases at J; junction bases unmatched: 6. Germline V gene lookup returns CDR1 SGHRS and CDR2 YFSETQ. The CDR3 region is CASTGTGMAEAFF. The CDR3 nucleotides are TGCGCCAGCACCGGGACAGGGATGGCTGAAGCTTTCTTT.

V gene TRBV7-9 combines with J gene TRBJ2-6, with D unresolved. Trimming took off 7 bases at V and 1 base at J, with 11 bases between the two ends. Germline V lookup: CDR1 SEHNR, CDR2 FQNEAQ (reference sequence). The CDR3 length is 15 residues. The CDR3 sequence: CASTLLGSGANVLTF. As DNA, the CDR3 is TGTGCCAGCACCCTCTTGGGATCTGGGGCCAACGTCCTGACTTTC. The variable domain in full, with the rest retrieved from reference TRBV7-9 and TRBJ2-6, is DTGVSQNPRHKITKRGQNVTFRCDPISEHNRLYWYRQTLGQGPEFLTYFQNEAQLEKSRLLSDRFSAERPKGSFSTLEIQRTEQGDSAMYLCASTLLGSGANVLTFGAGSRLTVL.

A single count supports this clone. V and J are TRBV28 and TRBJ1-2; D is perhaps TRBD1 (5 bases). The V gene's germline CDR1 is MDHEN and CDR2 SYDVKM. The CDR3 is 12 residues long. The V end lost 2 bases, the J end lost 8 bases, and 9 bases lay between the germline ends. CDR3 coding DNA: TGTGCCAGCAGTTTACCCGGGACCGGCTACACCTTC. Its protein product is CASSLPGTGYTF.